The clone carrying this T cell receptor (beta chain) came up once. The ends were cut back, 0 bases at V and 5 bases at J, with 13 bases in the middle. Germline V lookup: CDR1 LGHDT, CDR2 YNNKEL (reference sequence). The CDR3 is 15 amino acids. What the recovered Cohort 3 donors had was two negative PCRs, clearance, or symptom resolution. These data come from a study of blood T cell repertoires in COVID-19. Original methodology: Researchers report that nucleated cell counts were estimated from reference gene primer amplification. The data were produced by immunoSEQ multiplex PCR, yet TCRdb's version contains in-frame clones alone and is incomplete. V, J and clone size derive from that table, while D and trimming were established from the DNA sequence. The sample lists about 140,000 clones; around 86% were seen once.

Sequences were obtained from PBMCs or T cells enriched from blood (not recorded which). The rearrangement links TRBV3-1 (or the pseudogene TRBV3-2) to TRBJ1-2; TRBD1 is a possible D gene (5 bases). This clonotype was obtained from a man aged 55 to 70 who had recovered from COVID-19. CDR3 in DNA: TGTGCCAGCAGCCAAGACACGGGGGGTAGATATGGCTACACCTTC. It specifies CASSQDTGGRYGYTF.